This is a list of T cell receptor beta chains from one sample in a study of T cells in Graves' hyperthyroidism and ophthalmopathy. TCRdb re-derived calls from the multiplex PCR reads in MiXCR, one entry per CDR3 protein. In the table there are about 300,000 distinct CDR3 sequences, approximately 14% of which are singletons. Material: blood. These receptors were collected from a woman aged 40 to 50 with Graves' hyperthyroidism. CDR3s include the opening cysteine and the closing phenylalanine or tryptophan. D genes are given only for firm matches. Not all rows give a size; the values are once, few, many and, for expanded clones, a class.

CDR3 protein | CDR3 DNA | J gene | clone size | D gene | V gene
CASSESGGQLTGYTF | TGTGCCAGCAGTGAAAGCGGGGGACAGTTGACCGGCTACACCTTC | TRBJ1-2 | many | TRBD1 | TRBV25-1
CASSFLVVAGGETQYF | TGTGCCAGCAGCTTCCTCGTCGTAGCGGGAGGAGAGACCCAGTACTTC | TRBJ2-5 | - | TRBD2 | TRBV11-2
CASSQENNQPQHF | TGTGCCAGCTCACAGGAAAACAATCAGCCCCAGCATTTT | TRBJ1-5 | many | - | TRBV18
CASSLAVTYTGELFF | TGTGCCAGCAGCTTAGCAGTCACCTACACCGGGGAGCTGTTTTTT | TRBJ2-2 | few | - | TRBV11-2
CASSAAEGETQYF | TGTGCCAGCAGTGCAGCGGAGGGGGAGACCCAGTACTTC | TRBJ2-5 | - | - | TRBV6-1
CSASRGRAHEQYF | TGCAGTGCTAGTCGCGGGAGGGCCCACGAGCAGTACTTC | TRBJ2-7 | few | TRBD2 | TRBV20-1
CASSPERESIETQYF | TGTGCCAGCAGCCCTGAGCGAGAGTCAATAGAGACCCAGTACTTC | TRBJ2-5 | many | - | TRBV7-9
CASSTEAGGLETQYF | TGTGCCAGCAGTACCGAAGCGGGAGGGTTAGAGACCCAGTACTTC | TRBJ2-5 | many | TRBD2 | TRBV6-2/TRBV6-3
CASSVGDSVNQPQHF | TGTGCCAGCAGCGTCGGGGACAGTGTTAATCAGCCCCAGCATTTT | TRBJ1-5 | - | TRBD1 | TRBV9
CASSLGLSGRYNEQFF | TGTGCCAGCAGCTTAGGGCTAAGCGGGCGATACAATGAGCAGTTCTTC | TRBJ2-1 | many | - | TRBV7-9
CASSLLGSYGYTF | TGTGCCAGCAGCTTGCTGGGGAGTTATGGCTACACCTTC | TRBJ1-2 | many | - | TRBV5-8
CASTGGPYNEQFF | TGTGCCAGCACCGGAGGGCCCTACAATGAGCAGTTCTTC | TRBJ2-1 | - | - | TRBV6-1
CASSVRTRVGELFF | TGCGCCAGCAGCGTACGGACTAGGGTCGGGGAGCTGTTTTTT | TRBJ2-2 | - | TRBD2 | TRBV5-1
CASRRDRFANTGELFF | TGTGCCAGCAGGAGAGACAGGTTCGCGAACACCGGGGAGCTGTTTTTT | TRBJ2-2 | many | - | TRBV2
CASSRRTSGNEQYF | TGTGCCAGCAGCCGGAGGACTAGCGGGAACGAGCAGTACTTC | TRBJ2-7 | - | TRBD2 | TRBV3-1
CASSLDQNTEAFF | TGTGCCAGCTCACTCGATCAGAACACTGAAGCTTTCTTT | TRBJ1-1 | many | - | TRBV18
CASSAGQDDNYGYTF | TGCGCCAGCAGCGCGGGACAAGATGATAACTATGGCTACACCTTC | TRBJ1-2 | many | - | TRBV5-1
CSSSPDRGAYTF | TGTTCCAGCTCACCGGACAGGGGAGCCTACACCTTC | TRBJ1-2 | - | TRBD1 | TRBV18
CASTQLSTDTQYF | TGTGCCAGCACCCAGCTAAGCACAGATACGCAGTATTTT | TRBJ2-3 | many | - | TRBV27
CATSPQVTTEAFF | TGTGCCACCAGCCCGCAGGTGACCACTGAAGCTTTCTTT | TRBJ1-1 | many | - | TRBV2
CASSEERYSNQPQHF | TGTGCCAGCAGTGAAGAACGGTATAGCAATCAGCCCCAGCATTTT | TRBJ1-5 | few | - | TRBV6-1
CASSQGTAGGRGETQYF | TGTGCCAGCAGCCAAGGTACGGCGGGAGGGCGTGGAGAGACCCAGTACTTC | TRBJ2-5 | - | TRBD2 | TRBV4-2
CASSYTGAAGELFF | TGTGCCAGCAGTTACACGGGAGCCGCCGGGGAGCTGTTTTTT | TRBJ2-2 | few | - | TRBV6-5
CSVVQTGYLGDYGYTF | TGCAGCGTTGTCCAGACAGGGTACTTAGGGGACTATGGCTACACCTTC | TRBJ1-2 | many | TRBD1 | TRBV29-1
CATSRPGRDNSPLHF | TGTGCCACCAGCAGACCGGGACGGGATAATTCACCCCTCCACTTT | TRBJ1-6 | few | - | TRBV15
CSARGVDYTEAFF | TGCAGTGCTAGAGGGGTGGACTACACTGAAGCTTTCTTT | TRBJ1-1 | many | - | TRBV20-1
CASSQAGTGNNEQFF | TGTGCCAGCAGCCAAGCCGGGACAGGGAACAATGAGCAGTTCTTC | TRBJ2-1 | - | TRBD1 | TRBV14
CASRRQGEGNQPQHF | TGTGCCAGCAGACGACAGGGAGAGGGGAATCAGCCCCAGCATTTT | TRBJ1-5 | many | TRBD1 | TRBV2
CASSQDSGVEAFF | TGTGCCAGCAGCCAAGATTCGGGGGTAGAAGCTTTCTTT | TRBJ1-1 | many | - | TRBV3-1
CASRQGQAVNQPQHF | TGTGCCAGCAGACAGGGACAGGCGGTCAATCAGCCCCAGCATTTT | TRBJ1-5 | many | TRBD1 | TRBV2
CASSHPPGTGGYEQYF | TGTGCCAGTAGCCACCCCCCCGGGACAGGGGGCTACGAGCAGTACTTC | TRBJ2-7 | - | TRBD1 | TRBV19
CASSRDGSPGELFF | TGTGCCAGCAGCCGGGACGGGAGCCCCGGGGAGCTGTTTTTT | TRBJ2-2 | few | - | TRBV7-2
CSARDRAGIPYEQYF | TGCAGTGCTAGAGACAGGGCGGGTATTCCCTACGAGCAGTACTTC | TRBJ2-7 | many | - | TRBV20-1
CASSQDSRGGQPQHF | TGTGCCAGCAGCCAAGATTCGAGGGGAGGTCAGCCCCAGCATTTT | TRBJ1-5 | many | - | TRBV3-1
CSATTGDYGYTF | TGCAGCGCCACGACAGGGGACTATGGCTACACCTTC | TRBJ1-2 | many | TRBD1 | TRBV29-1
CASSLPRGLLGTEAFF | TGTGCCAGCAGCTTGCCCAGGGGGTTATTAGGCACTGAAGCTTTCTTT | TRBJ1-1 | many | TRBD1 | TRBV5-8
CASSVRLTGGELFF | TGTGCCAGCAGCGTACGACTCACGGGCGGGGAGCTGTTTTTT | TRBJ2-2 | - | - | TRBV9
CASTQGRQVNYGYTF | TGTGCCAGCACCCAGGGGCGACAGGTCAACTATGGCTACACCTTC | TRBJ1-2 | many | - | TRBV6-2/TRBV6-3
CASSQVLASDTQYF | TGCGCCAGCAGCCAAGTTCTAGCTTCAGATACGCAGTATTTT | TRBJ2-3 | - | - | TRBV4-1
CSARVPIQETQYF | TGCAGTGCTAGAGTTCCGATCCAAGAGACCCAGTACTTC | TRBJ2-5 | many | - | TRBV20-1
CASSEGRRINSPLHF | TGTGCCAGCAGTGAAGGGCGGCGGATTAATTCACCCCTCCACTTT | TRBJ1-6 | many | - | TRBV2
CASSESWTDTGELFF | TGTGCCAGCAGTGAGTCGTGGACAGACACCGGGGAGCTGTTTTTT | TRBJ2-2 | few | - | TRBV2
CASSQDGGGPYEQYF | TGTGCCAGCAGCCAAGATGGGGGGGGCCCCTACGAGCAGTACTTC | TRBJ2-7 | - | - | TRBV3-1
CASRSSSGSSQETQYF | TGTGCCAGCAGATCCTCTAGCGGGAGCTCACAAGAGACCCAGTACTTC | TRBJ2-5 | many | TRBD2 | TRBV2
CASSMGLGVNEQFF | TGTGCCAGCAGCATGGGACTAGGAGTAAATGAGCAGTTCTTC | TRBJ2-1 | many | TRBD2 | TRBV7-2
CASSLGIYTGELFF | TGTGCCAGCAGCTTGGGGATCTACACCGGGGAGCTGTTTTTT | TRBJ2-2 | few | - | TRBV7-6
CSVEVGGDGLGYTF | TGCAGCGTTGAAGTAGGTGGGGATGGGTTAGGCTACACCTTC | TRBJ1-2 | - | - | TRBV29-1
CASSQDMNRNTEAFF | TGTGCCAGCAGCCAAGATATGAACAGGAACACTGAAGCTTTCTTT | TRBJ1-1 | many | - | TRBV3-1
CAISEGGYGGYTF | TGTGCCATCAGTGAAGGGGGTTACGGTGGCTACACCTTC | TRBJ1-2 | many | - | TRBV10-3
CASSELTDHYGEQFF | TGCGCCAGCAGTGAGTTGACAGACCACTACGGTGAGCAGTTCTTC | TRBJ2-1 | few | - | TRBV10-1
CSVARDQRQPQHF | TGCAGCGTTGCAAGGGATCAGCGGCAGCCCCAGCATTTT | TRBJ1-5 | many | - | TRBV29-1
CASRAGQGASAHNEQFF | TGCGCCAGCAGGGCGGGGCAGGGGGCCTCGGCGCACAATGAGCAGTTCTTC | TRBJ2-1 | many | TRBD1 | TRBV5-1
CASSRRRDPSTDTQYF | TGTGCCAGCAGCCGAAGACGGGACCCTTCCACAGATACGCAGTATTTT | TRBJ2-3 | many | - | TRBV7-8
CASSLMVGGSGYNEQFF | TGTGCCAGCAGCTTAATGGTTGGCGGGAGTGGGTACAATGAGCAGTTCTTC | TRBJ2-1 | - | TRBD2 | TRBV7-6
CASSSTGSAGDTQYF | TGTGCCAGCAGCTCTACAGGCAGCGCAGGAGATACGCAGTATTTT | TRBJ2-3 | few | - | TRBV5-4